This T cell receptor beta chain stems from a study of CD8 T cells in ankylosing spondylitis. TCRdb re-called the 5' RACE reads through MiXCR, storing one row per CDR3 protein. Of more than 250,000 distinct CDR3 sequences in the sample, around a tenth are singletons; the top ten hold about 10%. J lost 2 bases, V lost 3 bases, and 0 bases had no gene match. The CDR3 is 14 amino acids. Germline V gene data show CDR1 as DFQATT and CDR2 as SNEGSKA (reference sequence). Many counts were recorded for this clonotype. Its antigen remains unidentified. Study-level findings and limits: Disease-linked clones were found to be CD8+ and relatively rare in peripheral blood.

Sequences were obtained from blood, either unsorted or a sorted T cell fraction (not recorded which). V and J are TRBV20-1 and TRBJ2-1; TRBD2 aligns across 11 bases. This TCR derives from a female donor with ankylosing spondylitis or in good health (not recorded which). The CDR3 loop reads CSARTSGAYNEQFF. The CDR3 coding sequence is TGCAGTGCTAGGACTAGCGGGGCCTACAATGAGCAGTTCTTC.